These T cell receptor beta chains were read from a single sample in a study of T cell responses to AZD1222 COVID-19 vaccine. The method was immunoSEQ multiplex PCR; TCRdb's version includes in-frame clones alone and lacks a portion of them. The sample shows approximately 94,000 clones, about nine tenths of them seen only once. Material: peripheral blood, obtained on day 0 of AZD1222 vaccination. These receptors were taken from an adult in good health. Each CDR3 is given with its conserved first and last residue. Fields, in order: clone size, J gene, D gene, V gene, CDR3 protein, CDR3 DNA. D genes are given only for firm matches. Clone size is shown for a subset of rows, as once, few, many or a class of expanded clone.

NA	TRBJ2-7	NA	TRBV12-3/TRBV12-4	CASSFSYEQYF	TGTGCCAGCAGTTTCTCCTACGAGCAGTACTTC
NA	TRBJ2-1	NA	TRBV19	CASRDYLYNEQFF	TGTGCCAGTAGGGACTACCTGTACAATGAGCAGTTCTTC
NA	TRBJ2-3	NA	TRBV11-2	CASSFRLGLTPDTQYF	TGTGCCAGCAGCTTTAGATTAGGACTCACTCCAGATACGCAGTATTTT
once	TRBJ2-4	NA	TRBV5-8	CASSLEAGSDIQYF	TGTGCCAGCAGCTTGGAGGCAGGGAGTGACATTCAGTACTTC
NA	TRBJ1-1	NA	TRBV5-4	CASSLKRGFPSIMNTEAFF	TGTGCCAGCAGCTTGAAGAGGGGGTTCCCTTCTATCATGAACACTGAAGCTTTCTTT
NA	TRBJ2-3	NA	TRBV5-1	CASSLEGDASTDTQYF	TGCGCCAGCAGCTTGGAAGGGGACGCTAGCACAGATACGCAGTATTTT
NA	TRBJ1-5	NA	TRBV7-3	CASSLEQNQPQHF	TGTGCCAGCAGCTTAGAACAGAATCAGCCCCAGCATTTT
NA	TRBJ1-1	TRBD1	TRBV29-1	CSVTSGQENTEAFF	TGCAGCGTCACCTCCGGACAGGAGAACACTGAAGCTTTCTTT
NA	TRBJ2-7	NA	TRBV11-2	CASSLDNLLGGEQYF	TGTGCCAGCAGCTTAGATAACCTTTTGGGTGGGGAGCAGTACTTC
NA	TRBJ2-1	TRBD1	TRBV7-3	CASSLGGQEYNEQFF	TGTGCCAGCAGCTTAGGCGGACAGGAGTACAATGAGCAGTTCTTC
NA	TRBJ2-3	TRBD2	TRBV29-1	CSVARSGTPTDTQYF	TGCAGCGTCGCCAGAAGCGGGACCCCCACAGATACGCAGTATTTT
NA	TRBJ2-1	TRBD2	TRBV2	CASSGRGAGGYNEQFF	TGTGCCAGCAGTGGCCGCGGAGCGGGAGGTTACAATGAGCAGTTCTTC
NA	TRBJ2-3	NA	TRBV19	CASSLRTDTQYF	TGTGCCAGTAGTCTCCGCACAGATACGCAGTATTTT
NA	TRBJ2-7	TRBD1	TRBV6-4	CASSDSGGTGAREQYF	TGTGCCAGCAGTGACTCTGGCGGGACAGGGGCGAGGGAGCAGTACTTC
NA	TRBJ2-3	TRBD1	TRBV27	CASTTGQGAPDTQYF	TGTGCCAGCACCACAGGACAGGGGGCTCCAGATACGCAGTATTTT
NA	TRBJ2-1	NA	TRBV27	CARLDNEQFF	TGTGCCCGCCTAGACAATGAGCAGTTCTTC
NA	TRBJ1-4	TRBD1	TRBV27	CASSPGTGSNEKLFF	TGTGCCAGCAGTCCCGGGACAGGAAGTAATGAAAAACTGTTTTTT
NA	TRBJ1-1	NA	TRBV10-3	CATKENTEAFF	TGTGCCACCAAAGAGAACACTGAAGCTTTCTTT
NA	TRBJ2-5	TRBD1	TRBV2	CASNRDRASQETQYF	TGTGCCAGCAATAGGGACAGAGCCTCCCAAGAGACCCAGTACTTC
NA	TRBJ2-5	TRBD2	TRBV11-3	CASSLGFSGIWETQYF	TGTGCCAGCAGCTTAGGGTTTAGCGGGATTTGGGAGACCCAGTACTTC
NA	TRBJ2-7	NA	TRBV30	CAWSVGGVDYEQYF	TGTGCCTGGAGTGTAGGAGGAGTTGACTACGAGCAGTACTTC
NA	TRBJ2-3	TRBD2	TRBV10-1	CASSKFRDYNSDTQYF	TGCGCCAGCAGCAAATTCCGGGACTACAACTCAGATACGCAGTATTTT
NA	TRBJ2-6	NA	TRBV15	CATGGTTSGANVLTF	TGTGCCACCGGGGGCACCACCTCTGGGGCCAACGTCCTGACTTTC
NA	TRBJ1-2	TRBD1	TRBV7-9	CASSPRDRSRGTYGYTF	TGTGCCAGCAGCCCCCGGGACAGATCCCGAGGGACCTATGGCTACACCTTC
NA	TRBJ1-2	NA	TRBV9	CASSLLTGAYGYTF	TGTGCCAGCAGCCTACTCACGGGGGCCTATGGCTACACCTTC
NA	TRBJ1-5	NA	TRBV10-3	CAISESVFNQPQHF	TGTGCCATCAGTGAGTCAGTCTTTAATCAGCCCCAGCATTTT
NA	TRBJ1-4	NA	TRBV15	CATSLGGAGEKLFF	TGTGCCACCAGCTTGGGGGGGGCTGGAGAAAAACTGTTTTTT
NA	TRBJ1-6	TRBD1	TRBV2	CASSALGQGANSPLHF	TGTGCCAGCAGTGCTCTAGGACAGGGGGCAAATTCACCCCTCCACTTT
NA	TRBJ1-2	NA	TRBV12-3/TRBV12-4	CASSLSGTYGYTF	TGTGCCAGCAGTTTATCGGGCACGTATGGCTACACCTTC
NA	TRBJ1-5	NA	TRBV4-1	CASSQDRNQPQHF	TGCGCCAGCAGCCAAGATAGAAATCAGCCCCAGCATTTT
NA	TRBJ2-7	NA	TRBV4-1	CASSQRTGKRFEQYF	TGCGCCAGCAGCCAACGCACGGGAAAACGGTTCGAGCAGTACTTC
NA	TRBJ2-7	NA	TRBV27	CASRLTRDIVYEQYF	TGTGCCAGCAGACTGACGAGGGACATAGTCTACGAGCAGTACTTC
few	TRBJ1-3	NA	TRBV28	CASSRFGTGNTIYF	TGTGCCAGCAGTCGCTTCGGGACTGGAAACACCATATATTTT
NA	TRBJ1-1	NA	TRBV5-1	CASSLRDLAEAFF	TGCGCCAGCAGCTTAAGGGATCTGGCTGAAGCTTTCTTT
NA	TRBJ2-5	NA	TRBV2	CASSVLTVPALETQYF	TGTGCCAGCAGTGTTCTTACGGTACCCGCGCTCGAGACCCAGTACTTC
NA	TRBJ2-1	NA	TRBV6-2/TRBV6-3	CASSYIAVNEQFF	TGTGCCAGCAGTTACATAGCGGTCAATGAGCAGTTCTTC
NA	TRBJ1-6	TRBD1	TRBV5-6	CASSPKGQANSPLHF	TGTGCCAGCAGCCCGAAAGGACAGGCTAATTCACCCCTCCACTTT
NA	TRBJ1-1	NA	TRBV19	CASSILGSGGLDTEAFF	TGTGCCAGTAGTATTCTGGGATCCGGGGGGCTCGACACTGAAGCTTTCTTT
NA	TRBJ1-3	NA	TRBV6-1	CASSEASGFSGNTIYF	TGTGCCAGCAGTGAAGCGTCCGGGTTCTCTGGAAACACCATATATTTT
NA	TRBJ1-5	TRBD1	TRBV27	CASSFQGAGNQPQHF	TGTGCCAGCAGTTTTCAGGGGGCGGGCAATCAGCCCCAGCATTTT
NA	TRBJ1-1	NA	TRBV24-1	CATSDSAERCFF	TGTGCCACCAGTGATTCGGCGGAACGGTGCTTCTTT
NA	TRBJ2-6	TRBD1	TRBV5-8	CASSGQGSGANVLTF	TGTGCCAGCTCCGGACAGGGTTCTGGGGCCAACGTCCTGACTTTC
once	TRBJ1-2	TRBD1	TRBV5-6	CASSSQDRAFSGYTF	TGTGCCAGCAGCTCCCAGGACAGGGCCTTTAGTGGCTACACCTTC
NA	TRBJ2-1	TRBD2	TRBV28	CASSFTSGDYNEQFF	TGTGCCAGCAGTTTTACTAGCGGGGATTACAATGAGCAGTTCTTC
NA	TRBJ1-2	NA	TRBV4-1	CASSHQSSRGYTF	TGCGCCAGCAGCCACCAATCCTCGAGGGGCTACACCTTC
NA	TRBJ1-1	TRBD1	TRBV27	CASSETRGDLSEAFF	TGTGCCAGCAGTGAGACCAGGGGGGACCTGAGTGAAGCTTTCTTT
NA	TRBJ1-1	NA	TRBV5-1	CASSLDRYNTEAFF	TGCGCCAGCAGCTTGGATCGATACAACACTGAAGCTTTCTTT
NA	TRBJ2-1	NA	TRBV19	CASSIVGSFNEQFF	TGTGCCAGTAGTATAGTTGGTAGCTTCAATGAGCAGTTCTTC
once	TRBJ2-3	NA	TRBV9	CASTRAASTDTQYF	TGTGCCAGCACCCGAGCAGCTAGCACAGATACGCAGTATTTT
NA	TRBJ2-1	NA	TRBV5-1	CASSLEGLARSEQFF	TGCGCCAGCAGCTTGGAGGGATTAGCGAGGTCTGAGCAGTTCTTC
NA	TRBJ2-5	TRBD2	TRBV28	CAISLAGRETQYF	TGTGCCATCTCGCTAGCGGGAAGAGAGACCCAGTACTTC
NA	TRBJ1-3	NA	TRBV19	CASSTGRRGSGNTIYF	TGTGCCAGTAGTACCGGACGGAGAGGGTCTGGAAACACCATATATTTT
NA	TRBJ1-2	TRBD1	TRBV5-1	CASSPITGDGGYTF	TGCGCCAGCAGCCCTATCACAGGGGATGGAGGCTACACCTTC
NA	TRBJ1-5	NA	TRBV6-5	CASSYTPGHQPQHF	TGTGCCAGCAGTTACACGCCCGGACACCAGCCCCAGCATTTT
NA	TRBJ1-1	NA	TRBV15	CATSRERGFTEAFF	TGTGCCACCAGCAGAGAACGGGGGTTCACTGAAGCTTTCTTT